This T cell receptor (beta chain) derives from a study of tumor-infiltrating lymphocytes in localized non-small cell lung cancer (dated by TCRdb to the early 2020s). Regarding the study in general: The cohort included patients whose samples were collected after neoadjuvant chemotherapy, as well as both smokers and never-smokers and several histologies. Each patient contributed resected tumor tissue and uninvolved lung tissue from the same patient, described as non-adjacent to the tumor. Flow cytometry, multiplex immunofluorescence, RNA-seq, exome sequencing and proteomics were applied to the same patients as TCR sequencing, which was one of several integrated assays. In total, the ICON cohort consisted of over a hundred surgical patients with localized non-small cell lung cancer who had their tumors resected. For around 57 patients, immunoSEQ T-cell fraction was compared between paired tumor and uninvolved lung. Here is what the overall study found, with its caveats: Because different assays used different pieces of the same tissue, technical variation could not be distinguished from intratumor heterogeneity. No difference in TCR-derived T-cell fraction was observed between the flow cytometry-defined immunotypes IM1 (good prognosis) and IM2 (poor prognosis). Recurrence-free survival showed no association with tumor T-cell fraction measured by TCR sequencing (p = 0.61). Because assay coverage varied across patients depending on available tissue quantity, TCR sequencing was performed for only a subset of the cohort. In line with immunofluorescence CD3 counts, TCRbeta sequencing supported higher T cell infiltration in tumors compared with uninvolved lung tissue.

ICON enrollment began in the first half of 2016, and the last patient was enrolled in September 2018. Fresh tumor and matched uninvolved tissue for in-depth immune analyses, including TCR sequencing, were collected from a subcohort of 65 to 80 patients. No cell sorting was done, and TCR sequencing was instead run on DNA isolated from bulk tissue. TCR sequencing with the immunoSEQ assay provided the T-cell fraction in tumor and uninvolved lung tissue. As for the original processing: For survival analysis, patients were divided into high (upper tertile) and low (lower two tertiles) T-cell fraction groups, which were compared by log-rank test. A signed-rank test was used to check for differences in T-cell fraction between paired tumor and uninvolved lung. As stored in TCRdb, this immuneACCESS dataset retains in-frame rearrangements with V and J assigned. A fraction of the clones does not appear; measured against another copy, unresolved V genes explain less than half of the discrepancy, and the remainder lacks a known reason. The DNA was the basis for D and trimming; V, J and clone size are from that table. The table for this sample lists approximately 9,000 clones; 78% of them were counted only once. Of the sample, roughly 10% is held by the ten largest clones.

On this clone itself: The target of this receptor is not known. No base-level quality is on record; no much larger clone is a single base apart.

The cysteine opens and the phenylalanine closes a CDR3 of 15 amino acids. Just CDR3 DNA is preserved here, 45 bases in frame from base 1. From the germline V gene (reference sequence), CDR1 is MNHEY and CDR2 is SMNVEV. V is shortened by 6 bases, J by 0 bases, and the region joining them spans 15 bases. The sequence came from a human donor with non-small cell lung cancer. The rearrangement combines TRBV27 with TRBJ2-7; perhaps TRBD2 is the D gene, with 5 bases matching. Sequencing was done on a sample of lung tumor tissue. The DNA is TGTGCCAGCAGACGCGGCGGGTTCAGCTCCTACGAGCAGTACTTC. Its translation reads: CASRRGGFSSYEQYF.